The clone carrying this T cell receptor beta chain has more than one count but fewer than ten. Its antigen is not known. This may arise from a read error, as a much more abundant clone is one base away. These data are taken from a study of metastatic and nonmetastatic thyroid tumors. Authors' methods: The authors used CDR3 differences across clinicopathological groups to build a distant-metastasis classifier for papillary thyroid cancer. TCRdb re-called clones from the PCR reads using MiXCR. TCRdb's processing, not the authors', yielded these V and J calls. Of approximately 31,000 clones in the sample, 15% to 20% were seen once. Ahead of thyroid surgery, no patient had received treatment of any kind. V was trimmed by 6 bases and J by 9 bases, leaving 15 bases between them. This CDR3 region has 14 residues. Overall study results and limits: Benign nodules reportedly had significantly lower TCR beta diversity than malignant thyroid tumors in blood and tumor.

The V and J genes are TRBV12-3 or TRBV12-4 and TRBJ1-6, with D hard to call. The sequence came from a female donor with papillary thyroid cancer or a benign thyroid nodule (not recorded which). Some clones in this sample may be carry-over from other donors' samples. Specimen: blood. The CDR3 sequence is CASRTGLGCSPLHF. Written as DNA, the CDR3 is TGTGCCAGCAGGACCGGCCTGGGGTGTTCACCCCTCCACTTT.